This T cell receptor (beta chain) originates from a study of beta chain features in type 1 diabetes (dated by TCRdb to between 2018 and 2020). About the full investigation: Patients and healthy donors did not differ in mean age, gender distribution, total cell number or subset yield. Whereas all 30 or so donors provided naive and central memory subsets, regulatory and stem cell-like memory subsets were isolated from just 8 patients and about eight healthy donors. A total of under 140,000,000 sorted cells were examined across all samples, and the number of cells per subset was strongly correlated with RNA yield. The study compared TCRB repertoires of sorted circulating CD4+ T cell subsets between recently diagnosed type 1 diabetes patients and matched healthy donors.

This clone has just a few counts. Its antigen target is currently unknown. No much larger clone is present one base from it, and per-base qualities are unavailable. From the cysteine up to the phenylalanine, the CDR3 has a length of 13 residues. This entry keeps only the CDR3 DNA: 39 bases, framed from base 1. The junction carries 7 bases between V and J, which are trimmed by 0 bases and 7 bases respectively. The germline V gene sets CDR1 to ENHRY and CDR2 to SYGVKD. The entire amount of isolated RNA was reverse transcribed using the High Capacity cDNA Reverse Transcription Kit, so the sequenced TCRB transcripts were expressed ones. Deep immunoSEQ sequencing was performed on naive, central memory and regulatory T cell samples, with an average of roughly 3.6 million total reads per sample. After sorted cells were lysed in RLT buffer, RNA was extracted with DNase-treated RNeasy Micro or Mini kits, with the choice depending on cell number. Each cell subset was processed on its own to prevent cross-contamination, while patient and healthy donor samples were processed together. TCRB sequences were amplified from cDNA with the immunoSEQ multiplex PCR, producing 87-bp fragments spanning the CDR3 region. Amplicons were sequenced on the Illumina HiSeq platform. The authors' pipeline ran thus. PCR bias was corrected computationally using synthetic template baselines, and reads within Hamming distance 2 were collapsed, with unmergeable singletons discarded. Reads were aligned against IMGT to assign V, D and J genes, CDR3 length and insertions or deletions at six rearrangement sites. Within each subset, clonotype counts were normalized to sorted cell number, after which true diversity and Gini coefficients were computed with the tcR R package. Repertoire sharing was quantified using the overlap coefficient calculated on TCRB nucleotide sequences. TCRdb holds this immuneACCESS table with in-frame rearrangements only. Some clones are missing; in checked studies, unresolved V genes explain under half, and the rest has no known cause. The V and J calls and clone size were taken over from that table, and D and trimming were inferred from the DNA. A total of about 160,000 clones appear in this sample, roughly 7.1% of them only once. The ten largest clones take up roughly 1% of the sample.

Study-wide conclusions, independent of this receptor: Naive, central memory and regulatory TCRB repertoires appeared to be more alike among patients than among healthy donors. Because cDNA was sequenced instead of genomic DNA, activated cells with high expression could be over-represented, although the groups did not differ in activation or CD3 levels. HLA sub-analyses involved small numbers of individuals, so any influence of HLA type on TCRB rearrangement remained unresolved. Patients with type 1 diabetes made fewer insertions and deleted more nucleotides at VDJ recombination sites, implying thymic rearrangement abnormalities. Shorter templates might be favored by PCR, yet because patient and control samples were amplified and corrected together, any such skew would affect both groups equally. In all four CD4+ subsets, TCRB CDR3 length was moderately but significantly shorter in type 1 diabetes patients.

A single peripheral blood draw of 95 to 150 mL on average was collected from each donor into heparinised tubes. A BD FACSAria II and a panel including CD45RO, CCR7, CD25, CD127, CD95 and CD27 were used to sort naive, central memory, regulatory and stem cell-like memory CD4+ T cells. A purity above 98% was achieved for all sorted populations. PBMCs were separated immediately by Lymphoprep density gradient centrifugation and were stained directly, without being cultured. To minimize batch effects, samples were stained and sorted in pairs, one healthy donor with one patient per experiment. This TCR came from a woman between 40 and 55 years old with type 1 diabetes. The chain joins TRBV10-3 to TRBJ1-5; the D segment could be TRBD1, given 6 matching bases. The specimen was central memory CD4+ T cells from blood. The CDR3 in this case is CAISESRGQPQHF. Read as DNA, the sequence is TGTGCCATCAGTGAGTCCAGGGGACAGCCCCAGCATTTT.